This T cell receptor (beta chain) was observed in a study of identical twins (dated by TCRdb to the mid-2010s). Background on the whole study: To test whether fetal clonotypes persist, this study deep-sequenced TCR alpha and beta repertoires from monozygotic twins, from unrelated adults of various ages, and from cord blood. Replicate twin experiments were performed at different times using different library preparation protocols to rule out contamination. Study-level results and caveats: Out-of-frame TCR alpha sequences shared between twins showed an excess of low generation-probability sequences compared with coincidental sharing between unrelated individuals. Because the same donors could not be followed over many years, the conclusions depended on cross-sectional statistical analysis. Abundant cord blood beta clonotypes had fewer insertions, young adult naive repertoires showed a similar but weaker trend, and memory repertoires showed no such trend. A weaker excess of twin sharing was found in beta out-of-frame sequences because the signal-to-noise ratio was lowered by fewer shared sequences. Invariant T cells such as MAIT and iNKT could partly confound zero-insertion analyses, although diverse VJ usage argued against such confounding for most clonotypes. In monozygotic twins, out-of-frame TCR alpha sharing was systematically underestimated by recombination models, although the models agreed with sharing between unrelated individuals.

The CDR3 spans 16 residues, from the cysteine through the phenylalanine. Only the CDR3 part of the read is kept: 48 bases, read in frame from the first base. The junction carries 13 bases between V and J, which are trimmed by 1 base and 0 bases respectively. All donors were healthy Caucasians. Three pairs of female monozygotic twins, all aged roughly 18 to 29 years, made up the twin cohort. RNA for TCR libraries was isolated from peripheral blood mononuclear cells. This clonotype was seen only a few times. The antigen it recognizes is unknown. Base-call qualities are not available, and no considerably larger clone is one nucleotide away. To prepare the library, 5' RACE was applied. For sequencing, an Illumina HiSeq 2000 was employed. A universal primer binding site was introduced by template switching, and a unique molecular identifier was present in the final cDNA, enabling accurate counting of TCR cDNA molecules. Specific primers in the conserved constant-segment region were used to synthesize first-strand cDNA for the TCR alpha and beta chains. To control for contamination, each cDNA library was double barcoded with a SMART-Mk sample barcode plus Illumina barcodes. TruSeq adapter sequences along with Illumina sample barcodes were introduced in two successive PCR steps. TCR alpha and beta cDNA libraries were sequenced on the Illumina HiSeq platform with custom primers. For the original study's pipeline: Raw reads were processed with MiGEC to extract unique molecular identifiers, and MiXCR was used to determine CDR3 positions. For each individual, recombination models were inferred using an EM algorithm with the repgenHMM and IGoR tools. Shared clonotypes were analyzed with the tcR package in R, and sharing was normalized by the product of cloneset sizes. To study raw recombination without the effects of thymic and clonal selection, out-of-frame nonproductive sequences were analyzed. TCRdb applied fastp at Q25 and MiXCR to the public reads, then kept only in-frame beta chains. Each CDR3 protein appears once, grouped with its most common genes and DNA. The V and J calls follow TCRdb's processing rather than the paper's. In this sample the table shows some 900,000 distinct CDR3 sequences, 9% to 15% of which occur a single time. Around 1.5% of the sample lies in the top ten.

The sample was also reused in another study, on yellow fever vaccine responses in identical twins. From the second report: According to the authors, the vaccine-induced T cell response in identical twins seemed to be partly convergent and partly specific to each individual. In the study, vaccine-responding T cell clones were precisely tracked in identical twins.

Sequencing used PBMCs. The chain joins TRBV12-3 or TRBV12-4 to TRBJ2-7, with the D call tentatively TRBD1 or TRBD2, each fitting 5 bases. The TCR comes from a woman between 18 and 30 years old in good health. The CDR3 is CASSLDHPGSSYEQYF. The nucleotide sequence is TGTGCCAGCAGTTTAGATCATCCAGGGAGCTCCTACGAGCAGTACTTC.